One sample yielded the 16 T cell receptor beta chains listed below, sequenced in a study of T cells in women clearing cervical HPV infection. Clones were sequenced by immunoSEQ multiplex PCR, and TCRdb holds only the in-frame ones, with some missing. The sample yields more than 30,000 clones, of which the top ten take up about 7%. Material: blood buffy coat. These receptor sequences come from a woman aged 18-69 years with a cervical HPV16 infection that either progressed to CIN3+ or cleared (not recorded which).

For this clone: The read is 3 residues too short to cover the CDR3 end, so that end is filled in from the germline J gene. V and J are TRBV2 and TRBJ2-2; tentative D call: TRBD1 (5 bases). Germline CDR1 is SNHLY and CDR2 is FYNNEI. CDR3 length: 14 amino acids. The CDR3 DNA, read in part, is TGTGCCAGCAGTCCAGGTGGTGGGGCCTCACCG. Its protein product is CASSPGGGASP. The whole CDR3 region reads CASSPGGGASPLFF.

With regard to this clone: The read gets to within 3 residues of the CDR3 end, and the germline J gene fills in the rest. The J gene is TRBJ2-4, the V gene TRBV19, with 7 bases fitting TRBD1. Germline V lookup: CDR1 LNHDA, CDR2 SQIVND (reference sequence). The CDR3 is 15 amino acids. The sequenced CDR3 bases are TGTGCCAGTAACGTTGACAGGGACGACAATCAGCCT. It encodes CASNVDRDDNQP. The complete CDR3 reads CASNVDRDDNQPQYF.

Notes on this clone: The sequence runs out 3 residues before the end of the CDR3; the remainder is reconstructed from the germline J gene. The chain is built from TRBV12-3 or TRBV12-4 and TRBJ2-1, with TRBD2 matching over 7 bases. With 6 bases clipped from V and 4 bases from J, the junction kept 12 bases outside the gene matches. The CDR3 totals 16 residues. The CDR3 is CASSRKSSGGYNEQFF. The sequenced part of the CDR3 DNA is TGTGCCAGCAGCAGAAAATCTAGCGGAGGATACAATGAG.

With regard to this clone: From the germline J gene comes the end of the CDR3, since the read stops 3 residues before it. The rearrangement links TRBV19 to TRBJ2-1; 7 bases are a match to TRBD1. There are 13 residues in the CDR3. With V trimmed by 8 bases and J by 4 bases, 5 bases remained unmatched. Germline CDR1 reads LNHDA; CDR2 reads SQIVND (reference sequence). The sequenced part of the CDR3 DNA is TGTGCCAGTGGGACAGCAACGTACAATGAG. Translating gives CASGTATYNE. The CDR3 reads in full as CASGTATYNEQFF. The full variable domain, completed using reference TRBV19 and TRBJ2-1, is DGGITQSPKYLFRKEGQNVTLSCEQNLNHDAMYWYRQDPGQGLRLIYYSQIVNDFQKGDIAEGYSVSREKKESFPLTVTSAQKNPTAFYLCASGTATYNEQFFGPGTRLTVL.

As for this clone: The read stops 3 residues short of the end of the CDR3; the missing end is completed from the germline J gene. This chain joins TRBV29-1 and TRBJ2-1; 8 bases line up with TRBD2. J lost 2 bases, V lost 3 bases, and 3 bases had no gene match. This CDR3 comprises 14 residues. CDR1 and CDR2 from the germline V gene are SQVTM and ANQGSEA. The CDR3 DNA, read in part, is TGCAGCGTTGAGGAGCGGGGGACCTACAATGAG. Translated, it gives CSVEERGTYNE. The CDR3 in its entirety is CSVEERGTYNEQFF.

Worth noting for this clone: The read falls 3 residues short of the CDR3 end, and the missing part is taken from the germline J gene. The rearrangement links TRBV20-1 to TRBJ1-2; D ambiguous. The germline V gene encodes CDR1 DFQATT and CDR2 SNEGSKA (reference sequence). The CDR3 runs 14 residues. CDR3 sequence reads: CSALSTSANYEYTF. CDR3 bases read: TGCAGTGCTTTGTCGACTAGCGCTAACTACGAG.

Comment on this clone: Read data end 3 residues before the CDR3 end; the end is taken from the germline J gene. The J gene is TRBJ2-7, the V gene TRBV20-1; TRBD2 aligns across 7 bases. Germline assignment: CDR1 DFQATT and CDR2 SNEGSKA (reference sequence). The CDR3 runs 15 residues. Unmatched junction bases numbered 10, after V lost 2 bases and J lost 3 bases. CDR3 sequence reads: CSARKSASGGYEQYF. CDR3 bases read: TGCAGTGCTAGAAAGTCGGCTAGCGGAGGCTACGAG.

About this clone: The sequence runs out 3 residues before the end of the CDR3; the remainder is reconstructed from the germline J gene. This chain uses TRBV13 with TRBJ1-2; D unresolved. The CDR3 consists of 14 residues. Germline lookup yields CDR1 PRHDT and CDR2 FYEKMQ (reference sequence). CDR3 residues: CASSLRGVGETYTF. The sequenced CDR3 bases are TGTGCCAGCAGCCTACGCGGGGTTGGGGAGACC.

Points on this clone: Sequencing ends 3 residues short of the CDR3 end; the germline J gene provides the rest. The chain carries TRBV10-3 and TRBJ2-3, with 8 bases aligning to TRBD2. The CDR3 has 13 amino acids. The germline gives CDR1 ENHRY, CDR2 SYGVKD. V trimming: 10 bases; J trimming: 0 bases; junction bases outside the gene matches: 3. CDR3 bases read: TGTGCCACCGGGGGGGGTAGCACAGATACG. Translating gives CATGGGSTDT. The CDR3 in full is CATGGGSTDTQYF.

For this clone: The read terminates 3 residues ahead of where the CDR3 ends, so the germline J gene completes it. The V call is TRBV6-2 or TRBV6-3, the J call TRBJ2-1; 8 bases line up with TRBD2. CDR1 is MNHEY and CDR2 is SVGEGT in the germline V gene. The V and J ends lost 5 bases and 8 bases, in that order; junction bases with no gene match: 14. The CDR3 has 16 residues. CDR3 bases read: TGTGCCAGCAGTCCGTCGATGTCCCTAGCGGGTGATGAG. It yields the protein CASSPSMSLAGDE. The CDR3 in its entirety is CASSPSMSLAGDEQFF.

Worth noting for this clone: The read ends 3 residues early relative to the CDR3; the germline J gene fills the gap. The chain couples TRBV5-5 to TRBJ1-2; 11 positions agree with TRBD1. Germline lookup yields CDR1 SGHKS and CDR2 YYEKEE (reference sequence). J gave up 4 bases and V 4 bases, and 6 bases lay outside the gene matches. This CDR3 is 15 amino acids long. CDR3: CASSRDRGGSYGYTF. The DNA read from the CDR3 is TGTGCCAGCAGCCGGGACAGGGGGGGCAGCTATGGC. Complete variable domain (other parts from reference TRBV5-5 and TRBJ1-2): DAGVTQSPTHLIKTRGQQVTLRCSPISGHKSVSWYQQVLGQGPQFIFQYYEKEERGRGNFPDRFSARQFPNYSSELNVNALLLGDSALYLCASSRDRGGSYGYTFGSGTRLTVV.

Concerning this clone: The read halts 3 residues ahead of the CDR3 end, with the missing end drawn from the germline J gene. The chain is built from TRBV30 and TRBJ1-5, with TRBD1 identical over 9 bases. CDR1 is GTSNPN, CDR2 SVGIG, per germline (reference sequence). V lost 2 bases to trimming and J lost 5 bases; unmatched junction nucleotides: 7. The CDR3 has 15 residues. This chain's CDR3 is CAWSYYTGGHQPQHF. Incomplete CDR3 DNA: TGTGCCTGGAGTTATTATACAGGGGGCCATCAGCCC.

The CDR3 loop reads CASSISSGQTYEAFF. The CDR3 DNA, read in part, is TGTGCCAGTAGTATTTCTTCCGGACAAACCTACGAG. The chain combines TRBV19 with TRBJ1-1, with D possibly being TRBD1 (5 bases). The CDR3 goes on 3 residues after the read ends, and that part is filled in from the germline J gene. Germline V gene data show CDR1 as LNHDA and CDR2 as SQIVND (reference sequence). This CDR3 contains 15 residues.

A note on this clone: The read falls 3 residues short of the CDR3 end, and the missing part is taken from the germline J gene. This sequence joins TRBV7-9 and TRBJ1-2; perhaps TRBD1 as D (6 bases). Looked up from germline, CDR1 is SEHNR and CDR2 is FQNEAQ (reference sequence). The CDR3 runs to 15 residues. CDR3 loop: CASSLGGGQSYDYTF. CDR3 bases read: TGTGCCAGCAGCTTAGGGGGGGGCCAGTCCTACGAC. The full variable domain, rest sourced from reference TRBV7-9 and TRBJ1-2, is DTGVSQNPRHKITKRGQNVTFRCDPISEHNRLYWYRQTLGQGPEFLTYFQNEAQLEKSRLLSDRFSAERPKGSFSTLEIQRTEQGDSAMYLCASSLGGGQSYDYTFGSGTRLTVV.

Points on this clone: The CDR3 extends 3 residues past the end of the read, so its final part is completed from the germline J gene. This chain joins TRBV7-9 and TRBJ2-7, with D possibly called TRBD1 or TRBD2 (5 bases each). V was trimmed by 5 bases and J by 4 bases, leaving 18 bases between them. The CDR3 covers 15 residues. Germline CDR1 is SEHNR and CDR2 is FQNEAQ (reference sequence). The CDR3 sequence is CASSQTSFEGYEQYF. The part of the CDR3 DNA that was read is TGTGCCAGCAGCCAGACATCATTCGAGGGGTACGAG.

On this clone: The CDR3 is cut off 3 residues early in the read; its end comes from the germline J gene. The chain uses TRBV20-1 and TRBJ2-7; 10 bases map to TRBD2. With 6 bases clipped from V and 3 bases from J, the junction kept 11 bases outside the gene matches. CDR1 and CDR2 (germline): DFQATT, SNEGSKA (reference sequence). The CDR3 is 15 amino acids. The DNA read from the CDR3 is TGCAGTGCGAGTAGTAGCGGGAGGTCGTTCTACGAG. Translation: CSASSSGRSFYE. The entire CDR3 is CSASSSGRSFYEQYF.